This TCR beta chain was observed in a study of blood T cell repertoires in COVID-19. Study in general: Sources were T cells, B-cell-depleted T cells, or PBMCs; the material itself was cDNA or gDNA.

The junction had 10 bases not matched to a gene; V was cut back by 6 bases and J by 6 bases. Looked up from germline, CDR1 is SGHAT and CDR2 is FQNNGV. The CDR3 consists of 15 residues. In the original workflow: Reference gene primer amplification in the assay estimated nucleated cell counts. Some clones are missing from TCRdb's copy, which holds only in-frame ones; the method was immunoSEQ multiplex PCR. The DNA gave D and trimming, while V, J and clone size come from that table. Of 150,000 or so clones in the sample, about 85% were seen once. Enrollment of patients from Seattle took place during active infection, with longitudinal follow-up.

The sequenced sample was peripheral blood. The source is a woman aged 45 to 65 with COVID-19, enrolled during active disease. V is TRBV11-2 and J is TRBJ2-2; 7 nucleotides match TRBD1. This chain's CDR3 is CASRPSGRGSGELFF. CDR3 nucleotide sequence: TGTGCCAGCAGGCCATCCGGCAGGGGGTCCGGGGAGCTGTTTTTT.